These T cell receptor beta chains were read from a single sample in a study of CD8 T cells in ankylosing spondylitis. In TCRdb, the 5' RACE reads were re-called with MiXCR into one record per CDR3 protein. The sample lists 250,000 to 400,000 distinct CDR3 sequences, under 14% seen once, with roughly 9% in the top ten. The material sequenced was blood, either unsorted or a sorted T cell fraction (not recorded which). Receptors originate from a female donor with ankylosing spondylitis or in good health (not recorded which). The CDR3 runs from the conserved cysteine through the conserved F or W. The order of the fields is D gene, J gene, V gene, clone size, CDR3 DNA, CDR3 protein. A D gene is named only where the DNA matches it firmly. Clone size, where shown, is once, few, many, or a class for clones that have expanded.

>NA|TRBJ1-2|TRBV29-1|many
TGCAGCACCGTCCCCGACCGTCTCGGGGCGGGCTACACCTTC
CSTVPDRLGAGYTF
>NA|TRBJ2-5|TRBV6-1|many
TGTGCCAGCATCAATTCTGGCGTCAGGGGAGGGGAGACCCAGTACTTC
CASINSGVRGGETQYF
>NA|TRBJ1-1|TRBV9|NA
TGTGCCAGCAGCTATAGCGACAGGTTTACTGAAGCTTTCTTT
CASSYSDRFTEAFF
>NA|TRBJ2-1|TRBV2|many
TGTGCCAGCACGTCAATGCGTAATAACAATGAGCAGTTCTTC
CASTSMRNNNEQFF
>NA|TRBJ1-1|TRBV5-1|many
TGCGCCAGCGGCACCGGGAACACTGAAGCTTTCTTT
CASGTGNTEAFF
>NA|TRBJ1-2|TRBV20-1|NA
TGCAGTGCTTTACAGGCAAACTATGGCTACACCTTC
CSALQANYGYTF
>NA|TRBJ1-6|TRBV7-2|many
TGTGCCAGCAGCCCGTGGGGGGAAACGACGTCACCCCTCCACTTT
CASSPWGETTSPLHF
>NA|TRBJ2-1|TRBV5-1|many
TGCGCCAGCAGTGGACAAGGCTACAATGAGCAGTTCTTC
CASSGQGYNEQFF
>NA|TRBJ2-1|TRBV28|many
TGTGCCAGCAAGCCTGGACTCGCCGTGGTACTCAATGAGCAGTTCTTC
CASKPGLAVVLNEQFF
>NA|TRBJ2-1|TRBV7-2|many
TGTGCCAGCAGCTTCTCCCTAGCCAATGAGCAGTTCTTC
CASSFSLANEQFF
>TRBD1|TRBJ2-5|TRBV20-1|few
TGCAGTGCTAGAATCTCCAGGGGGTTTACGTTGGAGACCCAGTACTTC
CSARISRGFTLETQYF
>TRBD1|TRBJ2-5|TRBV5-6|once
TGTGCCGGCAGCCCCGTACTACAGGGGGCTGAGACCCAGTACTTC
CAGSPVLQGAETQYF
>NA|TRBJ2-1|TRBV20-1|many
TGCAGTGCTAGACCTCGGAAGGCTAGAAAGTTCTTC
CSARPRKARKFF
>TRBD2|TRBJ2-7|TRBV28|many
TGTGCCACCCGAAGGACTAGTCCTTCCTACGAGCAGTACTTC
CATRRTSPSYEQYF
>NA|TRBJ2-1|TRBV20-1|medium-sized
TGCAGTGCTAAGGGGGGCGACAGTGGGGAGCAGTTCTTC
CSAKGGDSGEQFF
>TRBD1|TRBJ2-5|TRBV28|many
TGTGCCAGCAGTTTAGGACAGGGTAGAGGGTATCAAGAGACCCAGTACTTC
CASSLGQGRGYQETQYF
>TRBD2|TRBJ2-5|TRBV5-1|many
TGCGCCAGCAGCATGTTCTCAGCGGGAGGAACCGAAGAGACCCAGTACTTC
CASSMFSAGGTEETQYF
>NA|TRBJ2-1|TRBV11-2|few
TGTGCCAGCGGCCTCGGAGGGGGGCTGAATGAGCAGTTCTTC
CASGLGGGLNEQFF
>NA|TRBJ2-1|TRBV20-1|many
TGCAGTGCCGGCGGCCTAGCGCGACCCAACAATGAGCAGTTCTTC
CSAGGLARPNNEQFF
>NA|TRBJ2-5|TRBV20-1|many
TGCAGTGCTAGAGGCGGGTTCTTCCTTCAAGAGACCCAGTACTTC
CSARGGFFLQETQYF
>NA|TRBJ1-1|TRBV7-2|few
TGTGCCAGCAGCTTAGCCGCCGGTGAAGCTTTCTTT
CASSLAAGEAFF
>TRBD1|TRBJ1-1|TRBV6-1|many
TGTGCCGGAAAGACAGGGGTAAGCACTGAAGCTTTCTTT
CAGKTGVSTEAFF
>NA|TRBJ2-1|TRBV15|many
TGTGCCACCAGCAGGTTATCGACAGGTAGAACCTACAATGAGCAGTTCTTC
CATSRLSTGRTYNEQFF
>TRBD1|TRBJ1-1|TRBV6-1|many
TGTGCCAGCCGGGACAGGGGGCCGCACACTGAAGCTTTCTTT
CASRDRGPHTEAFF
>TRBD2|TRBJ2-2|TRBV27|many
TGTGCCAGCAGTGTCCCGGGACTAGCGGGAGTCGTCGGGGAGCTGTTTTTT
CASSVPGLAGVVGELFF
>TRBD1|TRBJ1-1|TRBV10-3|few
TGTGCCATCAGTGAGTTACCAGGGGGCACTGAAGCTTTCTTT
CAISELPGGTEAFF
>TRBD1|TRBJ2-1|TRBV12-3/TRBV12-4|many
TGTGCCAGCAGTGCAAAAGTGTTTGGGACAGGGGATCGGTTCTTC
CASSAKVFGTGDRFF
>NA|TRBJ2-5|TRBV6-1|few
TGTGCCAGCAGGTTGGGACTCCTGAGGAGAGAGACCCAGTACTTC
CASRLGLLRRETQYF
>NA|TRBJ2-3|TRBV5-1|many
TGCGCCAGCAGCTTGGCAGGTGCTAACACAGATACGCAGTATTTT
CASSLAGANTDTQYF
>TRBD2|TRBJ2-7|TRBV11-1|NA
TGTGCCAGCAGCGGAGCACGCGGGAGCTCCCCCTTAATATACGAGCAGTACTTC
CASSGARGSSPLIYEQYF
>TRBD2|TRBJ2-7|TRBV20-1|many
TGCAGTGCTAGAGATCCTAGCGGCTACGAGCAGTACTTC
CSARDPSGYEQYF
>NA|TRBJ2-7|TRBV2|many
TGTGCCAGCAGTGAATCTTTGACAGCCTGGGGCGAGCAGTACTTC
CASSESLTAWGEQYF
>NA|TRBJ1-4|TRBV11-2|many
TGTGCCAGCAGCTCGTTCACAGGGAGGCGAAATGAAAAACTGTTTTTT
CASSSFTGRRNEKLFF
>NA|TRBJ2-3|TRBV18|few
TGTGCCAGCTCACCACCCCCTCAAGATACGCAGTATTTT
CASSPPPQDTQYF
>TRBD2|TRBJ2-3|TRBV24-1|many
TGTGCCACCAGTGATTTTGCGGGAGGGGAAGATACGCAGTATTTT
CATSDFAGGEDTQYF
>NA|TRBJ2-2|TRBV6-5|many
TGTGCCAGCAGTTACACCCCGGGGTCCGGGGAGCTGTTTTTT
CASSYTPGSGELFF
>TRBD2|TRBJ2-3|TRBV7-2|many
TGTGCCAGCAGCTTGGCTAGCGGAGAAGCTGTAAATACGCAGTATTTT
CASSLASGEAVNTQYF
>TRBD1|TRBJ1-5|TRBV27|NA
TGTGCCAGCAGTTTATACAAATCGGGACAGAAAGGAGGGCAGCCCCAGCATTTT
CASSLYKSGQKGGQPQHF
>NA|TRBJ2-5|TRBV7-9|NA
TGTGCCAGCATCCCACCCAACCTAGAGACCCAGTACTTC
CASIPPNLETQYF
>TRBD1|TRBJ2-1|TRBV20-1|many
TGCAGTGCTACAGTCCCGGGACAGGGGAATGAGCAGTTCTTC
CSATVPGQGNEQFF
>NA|TRBJ1-1|TRBV18|NA
TGTGCCACCCCACCAGACCGGGGATTAGGAACTGAAGCTTTCTTT
CATPPDRGLGTEAFF
>NA|TRBJ1-4|TRBV5-1|few
TGCGCCAGCAGCTGGACTACCGGGACGGCAACTAATGAAAAACTGTTTTTT
CASSWTTGTATNEKLFF
>TRBD2|TRBJ2-1|TRBV7-2|many
TGTGCCAGCAGCTTAATTTGGGGCGGGAGTTTAGGCAATGAGCAGTTCTTC
CASSLIWGGSLGNEQFF
>TRBD1|TRBJ2-7|TRBV30|few
TGTGCCTGGAGTGGGACAGGGGGTTCCTACGAGCAGTACTTC
CAWSGTGGSYEQYF
>TRBD1|TRBJ1-4|TRBV20-1|many
TGCAGTGCTAGGGGGCAGGGGGGTGAAAAACTGTTTTTT
CSARGQGGEKLFF
>NA|TRBJ2-3|TRBV7-2|few
TGTGCCAGCAGCTCCCCCCGGGATACGCAGTATTTT
CASSSPRDTQYF
>TRBD1|TRBJ2-7|TRBV27|few
TGTGCCAGCAGTTTATACCATTTGGGACAGAGTACCTACGAGCAGTACTTC
CASSLYHLGQSTYEQYF
>NA|TRBJ2-5|TRBV28|NA
TGTGCCAGCAGTTATGGGGGAGGGGGCCAAGAGACCCAGTACTTC
CASSYGGGGQETQYF
>NA|TRBJ1-1|TRBV20-1|few
TGCAGTGCAAATGAAGCTGGTGCTTTCTTT
CSANEAGAFF
>NA|TRBJ1-1|TRBV5-5|few
TGTGCCAGCAGCTTTACACGGAACACTGAAGCTTTCTTT
CASSFTRNTEAFF
>TRBD1|TRBJ2-7|TRBV27|NA
TGTGCCAGCATTCCACAGGGGCCGCTACGGGCCTACGAGCAGTACTTC
CASIPQGPLRAYEQYF
>NA|TRBJ2-2|TRBV20-1|many
TGCAGTGCTAGTACCGGGGGGAACACCGGGGAGCTGTTTTTT
CSASTGGNTGELFF
>TRBD2|TRBJ2-1|TRBV29-1|many
TGCAGCGTTGAGGCGTCGGGACTAGCGGGTGCCAGGACGTGGAATGAGCAGTTCTTC
CSVEASGLAGARTWNEQFF
>NA|TRBJ1-5|TRBV5-1|many
TGCGCCAGCAGCCTCACGACAGGAAACAATCAGCCCCAGCATTTT
CASSLTTGNNQPQHF
>TRBD2|TRBJ2-1|TRBV5-1|NA
TGCGCCAGCAGACGGACTAGCGGGAGTGCCAATGAGCAGTTCTTC
CASRRTSGSANEQFF
>NA|TRBJ2-3|TRBV7-9|few
TGTGCCAGCATTGGGGGGCGTAAACGCGGCACAGATACGCAGTATTTT
CASIGGRKRGTDTQYF
>TRBD1|TRBJ2-5|TRBV6-5|many
TGTGCCAGCAGTTACTTTGTTTCAGGGGGACAGACCCAGTACTTC
CASSYFVSGGQTQYF